These 18 T cell receptor beta chains came from one sample sequenced in a study of T cell responses to AZD1222 COVID-19 vaccine. Some clones are missing from TCRdb's copy, which holds only in-frame ones; the method was immunoSEQ multiplex PCR. The repertoire holds 150,000 to 200,000 clones, with over 85% as singletons. Material: peripheral blood, obtained on day 0 of AZD1222 vaccination. The source is an adult in good health.

The V and J genes are TRBV3-1 (or the pseudogene TRBV3-2) and TRBJ1-6; TRBD1 might be the D (6 bases). This CDR3 comprises 13 residues. Deletions cut 3 bases from V and 7 bases from J, with 7 bases between. CDR1 is LGHDT, CDR2 YNNKEL, per germline (reference sequence). DNA of the CDR3: TGTGCCAGCAGCCACGGACAGAATTCACCCCTCCACTTT. Translating gives CASSHGQNSPLHF.

V gene TRBV9 combines with J gene TRBJ2-7; 9 bases line up with TRBD1. With 0 bases clipped from V and 4 bases from J, the junction kept 2 bases outside the gene matches. Germline CDR1 and CDR2: SGDLS and YYNGEE. This CDR3 region has 14 residues. CDR3 protein: CASSVGDRGYEQYF. The CDR3 nucleotides are TGTGCCAGCAGCGTAGGAGACAGGGGGTACGAGCAGTACTTC.

The genes are TRBV5-5 and TRBJ1-5; 9 nucleotides line up with TRBD1. The CDR3 totals 16 residues. The V segment lost 0 bases and the J segment 3 bases; nucleotides outside the gene matches: 4. Germline assignment: CDR1 SGHKS and CDR2 YYEKEE (reference sequence). CDR3 sequence (DNA): TGTGCCAGCAGCTTGGAGGGACAGGGAGTCAATCAGCCCCAGCATTTT. It encodes CASSLEGQGVNQPQHF.

The V gene is TRBV6-6, the J gene TRBJ1-1; TRBD1 might be the D (5 bases). The CDR3 runs to 21 residues. V lost 5 bases and J lost 1, with 32 bases in between. CDR1 is MNHNY and CDR2 is SVGAGI in the germline V gene (reference sequence). The DNA of the CDR3 is TGTGCCAGCAGTCCCTATCATCCGGCACGGGGCCCCGGTAGGGGGAACACTGAAGCTTTCTTT. This encodes CASSPYHPARGPGRGNTEAFF.

The genes are TRBV9 and TRBJ2-3, with D perhaps matching TRBD1 (6 bases). Trimming left V 4 bases short and J 7 bases short, with 19 bases between. Germline V gene data show CDR1 as SGDLS and CDR2 as YYNGEE. The CDR3 is 15 amino acids. This chain's CDR3 is CASSPLDSSQNTQYF. The CDR3 DNA follows: TGTGCCAGCAGCCCTCTGGACAGTTCACAGAATACGCAGTATTTT.

J is TRBJ2-3 and V is TRBV6-2 or TRBV6-3, with D perhaps TRBD1 or TRBD2 (7 bases each). Germline CDR1 is MNHEY and CDR2 is SVGEGT. The CDR3 has 15 residues. V lost 4 bases, J lost 3 bases, and 14 bases lay in between. The CDR3 protein is CASSSGRGRTDTQYF. CDR3 DNA sequence: TGTGCCAGCAGTTCGGGGAGGGGGCGGACAGATACGCAGTATTTT.

Comment on this clone: This specimen includes other DNA sequences encoding the same CDR3. V gene TRBV6-5 combines with J gene TRBJ1-1; D may be TRBD1 (5 bases). CDR1 and CDR2 (germline): MNHEY, SVGAGI. Trimming pared 2 bases from V and 0 bases from J, leaving 7 bases between. This CDR3 is built from 14 residues. As DNA, the CDR3 is TGTGCCAGCAGTTACCGGGGCTTGAACACTGAAGCTTTCTTT. Its protein product is CASSYRGLNTEAFF.

This clone was found once. The V gene is TRBV6-5, the J gene TRBJ1-6; D remains unclear. The CDR3 is 13 amino acids. V shed 2 bases and J shed 7 bases, with 6 bases lying between them. Germline V gene data show CDR1 as MNHEY and CDR2 as SVGAGI. The CDR3, as DNA: TGTGCCAGCAGTTACGAGAGGAATTCACCCCTCCACTTT. Translated: CASSYERNSPLHF.

V gene TRBV7-9 combines with J gene TRBJ2-5, with a weak D call TRBD2 (5 bases). CDR3 length: 16 residues. With 3 bases removed from V and 1 base from J, the gap between germline ends came to 15 bases. In germline, CDR1 is SEHNR, CDR2 FQNEAQ (reference sequence). This CDR3 is CASSFYVGGTQETQYF. Written as DNA, the CDR3 is TGTGCCAGCAGCTTTTACGTCGGAGGAACCCAAGAGACCCAGTACTTC.

V is TRBV5-1 and J is TRBJ1-6; 8 nucleotides match TRBD1. CDR3 size: 17 residues. The V and J ends lost 3 bases and 7 bases, in that order; junction bases with no gene match: 12. The germline gives CDR1 SGHRS, CDR2 YFSETQ. CDR3 bases: TGCGCCAGCAGCTCTCGAGGGACAGGCTCAGGGAATTCACCCCTCCACTTT. It encodes CASSSRGTGSGNSPLHF.

This clone showed up just a few times. The chain couples TRBV4-1 to TRBJ1-5; D unclear. Germline assignment: CDR1 MGHRA and CDR2 YSYEKL. This CDR3 comprises 14 residues. The V end lost 4 bases, the J end lost 0 bases, and 7 bases lay between the germline ends. CDR3 sequence (DNA): TGCGCCAGCAGCCGGGGTAATAGCAATCAGCCCCAGCATTTT. This sequence encodes CASSRGNSNQPQHF.

The chain joins TRBV6-5 to TRBJ2-1; possible D gene TRBD2, 5 bases. The germline V gene has CDR1 MNHEY and CDR2 SVGAGI. The V gene lost 6 bases and the J gene lost 5 bases, with 17 bases spanning the gap. The CDR3 is 15 amino acids. CDR3 sequence (DNA): TGTGCCAGCAGCTTCCAGAACTTAGCGAACAATGAGCAGTTCTTC. As protein: CASSFQNLANNEQFF.

The V call is TRBV4-1, the J call TRBJ1-5; D is ambiguous. The germline V and J ends were trimmed by 0 bases and 0 bases, with 9 bases remaining between them. The CDR3 is made up of 16 amino acids. Germline CDR1 is MGHRA and CDR2 is YSYEKL. CDR3 protein: CASSQDLQNSNQPQHF. The CDR3 DNA is TGCGCCAGCAGCCAAGACTTGCAGAATAGCAATCAGCCCCAGCATTTT.

This clone was picked up a small number of times. V is TRBV4-3 and J is TRBJ1-6; D may be TRBD1 (5 bases). Germline V gene lookup returns CDR1 LGHNA and CDR2 YSLEER. Trimming cost V 5 bases and J 4 bases, with 18 bases left between them. This CDR3 contains 17 residues. Here the CDR3 reads CASSYMPGRDYNSPLHF. CDR3 DNA sequence: TGCGCCAGCAGCTACATGCCGGGGCGCGATTATAATTCACCCCTCCACTTT.

The V and J genes are TRBV6-2 or TRBV6-3 and TRBJ1-5; perhaps TRBD1 as D (6 bases). The germline V and J ends were trimmed by 2 bases and 4 bases, with 15 bases remaining between them. This CDR3 is 16 amino acids long. The germline CDR1 and CDR2 sequences are MNHEY and SVGEGT. The chain's CDR3 is CASSYAGHGVNQPQHF. DNA for the CDR3: TGTGCCAGCAGTTACGCGGGACACGGAGTAAATCAGCCCCAGCATTTT.

V is TRBV6-1 and J is TRBJ2-2, with TRBD2 matching 7 bases. The V gene's germline CDR1 is MNHNS and CDR2 SASEGT. V gave up 4 bases and J gave up 1 base; unmatched junction bases: 12. The CDR3 spans 18 residues. The CDR3, as DNA: TGTGCCAGCAGTGGCCTCAGGAGGTCTAGCGGGAACACCGGGGAGCTGTTTTTT. Translation: CASSGLRRSSGNTGELFF.

This chain joins TRBV7-3 and TRBJ2-1, with TRBD2 matching 9 bases. J was trimmed by 9 bases and V by 5 bases; bases with no gene match: 14. In germline, CDR1 is SGHTA, CDR2 FQGTGA. The CDR3 sequence is 16 residues long. CDR3 protein: CASSHTWGSGRIEQFF. In DNA, the CDR3 is TGTGCCAGCAGCCACACTTGGGGTAGCGGGAGAATTGAGCAGTTCTTC. Drawing the rest from reference TRBV7-3 and TRBJ2-1, the complete variable domain is GAGVSQTPSNKVTEKGKYVELRCDPISGHTALYWYRQSLGQGPEFLIYFQGTGAADDSGLPNDRFFAVRPEGSVSTLKIQRTERGDSAVYLCASSHTWGSGRIEQFFGPGTRLTVL.

This chain links TRBV7-9 with TRBJ2-1; D is unresolved. V gave up 2 bases and J gave up 7 bases, with 15 bases separating them. CDR3 length: 15 amino acids. Germline V lookup: CDR1 SEHNR, CDR2 FQNEAQ (reference sequence). The CDR3 loop is CASSLSGGGWNEQFF. The CDR3 nucleotides read TGTGCCAGCAGCTTAAGTGGCGGCGGATGGAATGAGCAGTTCTTC.